The text below deals with one T cell receptor beta chain. Method: immunoSEQ multiplex PCR; TCRdb's copy keeps in-frame clones and lacks some. The profile shows tens of thousands of clones, approximately 90% of them singletons. This specimen comes from a study of OX40 agonist ivuxolimab in advanced cancers. Study overall: Prior anti-PD-1, anti-PD-L1 or anti-CTLA-4 therapy did not bar entry, and approximately 40% had some.

CDR1 and CDR2 (germline): MGHRA, YSYEKL. This CDR3 comprises 16 residues. The germline V and J ends were trimmed by 0 bases and 2 bases, with 11 bases remaining between them. The chain carries TRBV4-1 and TRBJ2-1, with D perhaps TRBD1 (6 bases). The clonotype was recovered from an adult with an advanced solid tumor such as melanoma, head and neck, liver or kidney cancer. Sequencing was performed on CD4+ or CD8+ T cells sorted from blood, taken in a trial of the OX40 agonist ivuxolimab. CDR3 loop: CASSQEGQSPYNEQFF. The CDR3, as DNA: TGCGCCAGCAGCCAAGAGGGACAATCCCCCTACAATGAGCAGTTCTTC.